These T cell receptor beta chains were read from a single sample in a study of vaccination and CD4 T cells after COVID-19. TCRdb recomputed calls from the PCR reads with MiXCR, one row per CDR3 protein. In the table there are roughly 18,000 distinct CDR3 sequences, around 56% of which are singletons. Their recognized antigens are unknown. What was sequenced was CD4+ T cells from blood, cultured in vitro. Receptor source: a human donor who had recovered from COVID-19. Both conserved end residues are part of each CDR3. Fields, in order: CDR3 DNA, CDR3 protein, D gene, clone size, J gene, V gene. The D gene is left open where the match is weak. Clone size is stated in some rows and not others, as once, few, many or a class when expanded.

CDR3nt: TGTGCCAGCAGTTTATCATGGGGGGCGCCTGGGGCCAACGTCCTGACTTTC; CDR3aa: CASSLSWGAPGANVLTF; d_gene: -; abundance: -; j_gene: TRBJ2-6; v_gene: TRBV27
CDR3nt: TGTGCCAGCAGCCAACAGGGTCGTAATTCACCCCTCCACTTT; CDR3aa: CASSQQGRNSPLHF; d_gene: -; abundance: few; j_gene: TRBJ1-6; v_gene: TRBV7-6
CDR3nt: TGTGCCAGCAGCGATTACCCTCAAGAGACCCAGTACTTC; CDR3aa: CASSDYPQETQYF; d_gene: -; abundance: few; j_gene: TRBJ2-5; v_gene: TRBV25-1
CDR3nt: TGCAGTGCCCTTCCCGGCGGGGCTCTAGACTATGGCTACACCTTC; CDR3aa: CSALPGGALDYGYTF; d_gene: -; abundance: once; j_gene: TRBJ1-2; v_gene: TRBV20-1
CDR3nt: TGTGCCATCAAACCGGGGACAGTTGGGAGGCGCAATCAGCCCCAGCATTTT; CDR3aa: CAIKPGTVGRRNQPQHF; d_gene: TRBD1; abundance: few; j_gene: TRBJ1-5; v_gene: TRBV12-3/TRBV12-4
CDR3nt: TGTGCCAGCAGCCCCCTAGGGTGGGGAACCGCGGGGTACACCGGGGAGCTGTTTTTT; CDR3aa: CASSPLGWGTAGYTGELFF; d_gene: -; abundance: -; j_gene: TRBJ2-2; v_gene: TRBV11-3
CDR3nt: TGTGCCAGCAGTGTTCGGGGAGGGTATGGCTACACCTTC; CDR3aa: CASSVRGGYGYTF; d_gene: -; abundance: -; j_gene: TRBJ1-2; v_gene: TRBV2
CDR3nt: TGTGCCAGCAGCTTGGGTTGGGACAGGGGCAATGAGCAGTTCTTC; CDR3aa: CASSLGWDRGNEQFF; d_gene: TRBD1; abundance: medium-sized; j_gene: TRBJ2-1; v_gene: TRBV7-3
CDR3nt: TGTGCCACCGCCCCCGGACAGCACTACGAGCAGTACTTC; CDR3aa: CATAPGQHYEQYF; d_gene: -; abundance: -; j_gene: TRBJ2-7; v_gene: TRBV27
CDR3nt: TGCGCCAGCAGCTTAGGACAGGGCGAGGCCTATGGCTACACCTTC; CDR3aa: CASSLGQGEAYGYTF; d_gene: TRBD1; abundance: -; j_gene: TRBJ1-2; v_gene: TRBV5-1
CDR3nt: TGTGCCAGCAGCCTGGTGGGACCGAACACCGGGGAGCTGTTTTTT; CDR3aa: CASSLVGPNTGELFF; d_gene: -; abundance: few; j_gene: TRBJ2-2; v_gene: TRBV27
CDR3nt: TGCGCCAGCAGCTCTTGGGACAGGGATTTTTCACCCCTCCACTTT; CDR3aa: CASSSWDRDFSPLHF; d_gene: TRBD1; abundance: -; j_gene: TRBJ1-6; v_gene: TRBV5-1
CDR3nt: TGCAGCGTTGAACCTTACAGTAACTATGGCTACACCTTC; CDR3aa: CSVEPYSNYGYTF; d_gene: -; abundance: -; j_gene: TRBJ1-2; v_gene: TRBV29-1
CDR3nt: TGTGCCAGAACTGACTCATTGAATAGAGGCGGGAATCAGCCCCAGCATTTT; CDR3aa: CARTDSLNRGGNQPQHF; d_gene: -; abundance: few; j_gene: TRBJ1-5; v_gene: TRBV19
CDR3nt: TGTGCCAGCACGGAGGAGGGAAGGAACTATGGCTACACCTTC; CDR3aa: CASTEEGRNYGYTF; d_gene: -; abundance: -; j_gene: TRBJ1-2; v_gene: TRBV6-1
CDR3nt: TGTGCCAGCAATCCCTACGGGACCTGGGGTGCCAATGAGCAGTTCTTC; CDR3aa: CASNPYGTWGANEQFF; d_gene: -; abundance: -; j_gene: TRBJ2-1; v_gene: TRBV6-2/TRBV6-3